These T cell receptor beta chains were read from a single sample in a study of blood T cell repertoires in COVID-19. Here immunoSEQ multiplex PCR was the method, and the copy in TCRdb shows in-frame clones only, minus some. The sample consists of about 200,000 clones, roughly 81% of them appearing once. Sample: peripheral blood. These receptors were collected from a woman aged 50 to 60 with active or convalescent COVID-19. Both conserved end residues are trimmed from each CDR3. The size field is filled for only some rows; it gives once, few, many or a size class.

V,J,size,CDR3
TRBV30,TRBJ1-4,NA,AWSFSPLGRPTVREKLF
TRBV6-5,TRBJ2-2,NA,ASGSPGGWTGELF
TRBV2,TRBJ2-5,NA,ASSEAARTGETQY
TRBV9,TRBJ2-2,few,ASSTSSGGAGTGELF
TRBV12-3/TRBV12-4,TRBJ1-2,NA,ASTVGTGDGYT
TRBV7-2,TRBJ2-7,NA,ASSRLAGAYEQY
TRBV28,TRBJ1-2,NA,AISVQGAGYGYT
TRBV2,TRBJ2-5,NA,ASSGTGSRETQY
TRBV27,TRBJ2-2,NA,ASSFRRTSGGLNTGELF
TRBV10-3,TRBJ1-4,NA,AIRDITNEKLF
TRBV10-1,TRBJ2-1,NA,ASSESTLTGGNEQF
TRBV19,TRBJ1-5,NA,ASTSGEAQPQH
TRBV2,TRBJ1-6,NA,ASSEGEARGPLH
TRBV28,TRBJ1-5,once,ASWTGSQPQH
TRBV27,TRBJ2-1,once,ASSRERDYEQF
TRBV11-2,TRBJ2-5,NA,ATEGQGGETQY
TRBV5-6,TRBJ2-3,NA,ASSLAPGREGYTQY
TRBV6-6,TRBJ1-2,NA,ASSYFGTGTEGYT
TRBV6-5,TRBJ2-7,NA,ASRRLAGGYEQY
TRBV5-4,TRBJ2-2,NA,ASSPTSGGQTGELF
TRBV11-2,TRBJ2-2,few,ASSLYRSNTGELF
TRBV5-1,TRBJ1-5,NA,ASSEQGFQPQH
TRBV7-2,TRBJ2-5,NA,ASSAGGSQETQY
TRBV4-1,TRBJ2-3,NA,ASSQGLAGGSTDTQY
TRBV19,TRBJ2-5,once,ASSQGAGVFVTQY
TRBV5-6,TRBJ2-5,NA,ASSSLTGIQETQY
TRBV6-5,TRBJ1-5,NA,ASKTNRGDNQPQH
TRBV7-3,TRBJ2-3,NA,ASSLMASGSLSTDTQY
TRBV15,TRBJ1-1,NA,ATSSALGVFTEAF
TRBV10-3,TRBJ1-2,NA,AISLGQGDGYT
TRBV4-1,TRBJ2-5,NA,ASSHGGSGSVQETQY
TRBV27,TRBJ1-5,NA,ASSPFRNQPQH
TRBV24-1,TRBJ2-5,NA,ATSESGTGDQETQY
TRBV5-1,TRBJ2-2,NA,ASGTERNTGELF
TRBV5-1,TRBJ2-3,NA,ASSSRRGAREDTQY
TRBV24-1,TRBJ2-3,NA,ATSDLPGLAGGRTDTQY
TRBV12-5,TRBJ2-3,NA,ASGLVQGVSWDTQY
TRBV7-3,TRBJ2-7,few,ASSLDLAHEQY
TRBV7-9,TRBJ2-1,NA,ASSLGLWRGGPNEQF
TRBV7-2,TRBJ2-1,NA,ASSSYRGTDEQF
TRBV12-3/TRBV12-4,TRBJ2-7,NA,ASRRDTYEQY
TRBV19,TRBJ2-3,NA,ASSPNSLDRATDTQY
TRBV29-1,TRBJ1-1,NA,SVVIGVGTEAF
TRBV21-1,TRBJ2-5,NA,ASTQKLSQGIETQY
TRBV5-1,TRBJ1-1,NA,ASSLSRGSNTEAF